This T cell receptor beta chain derives from a study of brain T cells in children with intractable seizures (dated by TCRdb to about 2021). Study-wide context: Resected brain tissue from a few dozen pediatric epilepsy surgery cases was first screened for immune gene transcripts using a NanoString immunology panel. About 70% of the 12 selected surgery cases also had pre-surgery blood sequenced, which left four cases with brain tissue only. Results and caveats for the whole study, not just this receptor: The patients' HCMV serostatus was not known, and viral specificity was inferred solely from CDR3 sequence similarity. Because pre- and post-surgery blood were sequenced to different depths, clones absent from the pre-surgery sample may reflect undersampling.

The time point label of this sample denotes: resected brain tissue, or blood drawn just prior to surgery. The surgery cases with the highest brain T cell transcript signatures were chosen for TCR beta chain sequencing of brain tissue, and also of blood when blood was available. Before surgery, patients had received at least one anti-epileptic drug. The TCR-sequenced patients were children whose drug-resistant epilepsy was caused by tuberous sclerosis complex, focal cortical dysplasia, Rasmussen encephalitis or hemimegalencephaly. Bulk genomic DNA was extracted from unsorted brain tissue and whole blood with the Monarch genomic DNA purification kit. The immunoSEQ assay was used to generate TCR beta chain sequences from genomic DNA. In the paper's pipeline: CDR3 sequences not starting with the conserved framework cysteine at position 104 were manually removed. To get clonality, the normalized Shannon's Diversity Index was subtracted from one, giving values from 0 (maximal diversity) to 1 (oligoclonal). Chi-squared comparison-of-proportions tests were used to check whether the frequency of the same CDR3 differed between samples, for example brain versus blood. Public clonotypes were identified by searching immuneACCESS, and similarity to known antiviral clonotypes was assessed with the VDJdb browser. The source is immuneACCESS, and TCRdb retained only in-frame sequences with V and J called. Part of the clones is not carried over; for the studies checked, unresolved V genes explain less than half of this, and the remainder is unexplained. The V and J calls and clone size were taken over from that table, and D and trimming were inferred from the DNA. This sample is represented by approximately 40,000 clones; 80% to 95% of them were singletons. The ten most abundant clones make up 6.3% of the sample.

With regard to this clone: The target of this receptor is not known. Per-nucleotide qualities are absent, and no much larger clonotype sits a single base away.

V sheds 8 bases and J sheds 2 bases, leaving 10 bases between their ends. CDR1 and CDR2, per the germline V gene (reference sequence), are SGHNT and YYREEE. Including the terminal cysteine and phenylalanine, the CDR3 comprises 12 residues. The DNA shown is the 36-base CDR3, in frame from base 1. The receptor was isolated from a girl aged 2 to 9 with tuberous sclerosis and intractable seizures. Here the sequenced sample was peripheral blood, taken at surgery. The rearrangement joined TRBV5-4 to TRBJ1-2; the D gene is possibly TRBD1, with 6 bases matching. CDR3 loop: CASSTGNYGYTF. The nucleotides read TGTGCCAGTTCCACAGGGAACTATGGCTACACCTTC.